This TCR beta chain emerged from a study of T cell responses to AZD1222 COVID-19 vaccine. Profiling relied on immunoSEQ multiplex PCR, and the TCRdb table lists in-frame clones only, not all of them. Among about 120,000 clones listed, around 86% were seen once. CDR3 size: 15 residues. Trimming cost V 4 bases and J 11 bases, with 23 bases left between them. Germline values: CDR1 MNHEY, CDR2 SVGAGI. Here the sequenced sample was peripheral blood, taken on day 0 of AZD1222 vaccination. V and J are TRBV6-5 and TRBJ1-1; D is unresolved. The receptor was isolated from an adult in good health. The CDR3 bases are TGTGCCAGCAGTTCCCCGGACCGTCCCTTGGGGAGGGCTTTCTTT. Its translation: CASSSPDRPLGRAFF.